These T cell receptor beta chains were read from a single sample in a study of CD8 T cells in Susac syndrome. TCRdb recomputed calls from the immunoSEQ multiplex PCR reads with MiXCR, one row per CDR3 protein. The table shows 100,000 to 150,000 distinct CDR3 sequences, with about 95% occurring only once. Sequenced input: CD4+ T cells from PBMCs. Receptors originate from a human donor in good health. Both conserved end residues are part of each CDR3. A D gene is named only where the DNA matches it firmly.

cdr3_aa: CASSRRQGEEPQHF; cdr3_nt: TGTGCCAGTAGTCGTAGACAGGGAGAGGAGCCCCAGCATTTT; cdr3_length: 14; v_call: TRBV19; d_call: TRBD1; j_call: TRBJ1-5
cdr3_aa: CASRAGGSYEQYF; cdr3_nt: TGTGCCAGCAGGGCAGGCGGCTCCTACGAGCAGTACTTC; cdr3_length: 13; v_call: TRBV25-1; d_call: .; j_call: TRBJ2-7
cdr3_aa: CATSRAVGENTGELFF; cdr3_nt: TGTGCCACCAGCAGAGCTGTCGGGGAGAACACCGGGGAGCTGTTTTTT; cdr3_length: 16; v_call: TRBV15; d_call: .; j_call: TRBJ2-2
cdr3_aa: CASSLRPHSYEQYF; cdr3_nt: TGTGCCAGCAGTCTCCGGCCCCACTCCTACGAGCAGTACTTC; cdr3_length: 14; v_call: TRBV6-5; d_call: .; j_call: TRBJ2-7
cdr3_aa: CASSSGPLSYEQYF; cdr3_nt: TGTGCCAGCAGTTCAGGGCCTCTGTCCTACGAGCAGTACTTC; cdr3_length: 14; v_call: TRBV6-1; d_call: .; j_call: TRBJ2-7
cdr3_aa: CASSPVPTSSYEQYF; cdr3_nt: TGTGCCAGCAGCCCCGTTCCAACGAGCTCCTACGAGCAGTACTTC; cdr3_length: 15; v_call: TRBV3-1; d_call: .; j_call: TRBJ2-7
cdr3_aa: CASAWGYGGQPQHF; cdr3_nt: TGTGCCAGCGCCTGGGGATACGGGGGTCAGCCCCAGCATTTT; cdr3_length: 14; v_call: TRBV6-5; d_call: .; j_call: TRBJ1-5
cdr3_aa: CASSHSPTQETQYF; cdr3_nt: TGTGCCAGCAGCCACAGCCCTACTCAAGAGACCCAGTACTTC; cdr3_length: 14; v_call: TRBV14; d_call: .; j_call: TRBJ2-5
cdr3_aa: CASRTSSSTDTQYF; cdr3_nt: TGTGCCAGCAGGACTTCCTCTAGCACAGATACGCAGTATTTT; cdr3_length: 14; v_call: TRBV6-6; d_call: .; j_call: TRBJ2-3
cdr3_aa: CASSELVTAPATNEKLFF; cdr3_nt: TGTGCCAGCAGTGAATTGGTGACCGCCCCAGCAACTAATGAAAAACTGTTTTTT; cdr3_length: 18; v_call: TRBV25-1; d_call: .; j_call: TRBJ1-4
cdr3_aa: CASSRQGTEKLFF; cdr3_nt: TGTGCCAGCAGTCGACAGGGAACCGAAAAACTGTTTTTT; cdr3_length: 13; v_call: TRBV3-1; d_call: TRBD1; j_call: TRBJ1-4
cdr3_aa: CASSGGPRYGYTF; cdr3_nt: TGTGCCAGCAGTGGGGGGCCGAGGTATGGCTACACCTTC; cdr3_length: 13; v_call: TRBV2; d_call: .; j_call: TRBJ1-2
cdr3_aa: CASSEPGRSYEQYF; cdr3_nt: TGCGCCAGCAGTGAGCCGGGACGGTCCTACGAGCAGTACTTC; cdr3_length: 14; v_call: TRBV10-2; d_call: .; j_call: TRBJ2-7
cdr3_aa: CASATGKGPYEQYF; cdr3_nt: TGTGCCAGTGCGACAGGGAAAGGGCCCTACGAGCAGTACTTC; cdr3_length: 14; v_call: TRBV19; d_call: TRBD1; j_call: TRBJ2-7